This TCR beta chain was recovered during a study of OX40 agonist ivuxolimab in advanced cancers. Overall study context: Ivuxolimab, an agonist antibody against OX40 (CD134), was given to patients. Having had anti-PD-1, anti-PD-L1 or anti-CTLA-4 therapy before was allowed, and over 35% had some. Patients received ivuxolimab, an intravenous treatment, every 2 weeks at 0.01 to 10 mg/kg.

Measured with immunoSEQ multiplex PCR; TCRdb has only the in-frame clones, and not every one. The sample has over 25,000 clones, about 76% seen once. CDR1 SEHNR and CDR2 FQNEAQ come from the germline V gene (reference sequence). V dropped 4 bases and J dropped 7 bases, with 16 bases sitting between them. The CDR3 spans 14 residues. The source is an adult with an advanced solid tumor such as melanoma, head and neck, liver or kidney cancer. The sample consisted of CD4+ or CD8+ T cells sorted from blood, taken in a trial of the OX40 agonist ivuxolimab. The chain couples TRBV7-9 to TRBJ1-1, with a possible D match to TRBD1 (5 bases). The CDR3 region is CASSSRSGAIEAFF. In nucleotides, the CDR3 is TGTGCCAGCAGCTCCAGGAGTGGGGCAATTGAAGCTTTCTTT.